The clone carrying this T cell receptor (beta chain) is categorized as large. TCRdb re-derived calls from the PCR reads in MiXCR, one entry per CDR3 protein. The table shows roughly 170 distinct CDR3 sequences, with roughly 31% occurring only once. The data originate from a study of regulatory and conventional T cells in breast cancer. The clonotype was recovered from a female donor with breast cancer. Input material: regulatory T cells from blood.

Here the CDR3 reads CASNNLVGQGSDTQYF. The CDR3 bases are TGTGCCAGCAACAACCTTGTGGGACAGGGCTCAGATACGCAGTATTTT. The V and J genes are TRBV7-9 and TRBJ2-3; 9 bases are shared with TRBD1. Germline CDR1 reads SEHNR; CDR2 reads FQNEAQ (reference sequence). The CDR3 sequence is 16 residues long. Unmatched junction bases numbered 12, after V lost 7 bases and J lost 4 bases. Full variable domain (remainder filled in from reference TRBV7-9 and TRBJ2-3): DTGVSQNPRHKITKRGQNVTFRCDPISEHNRLYWYRQTLGQGPEFLTYFQNEAQLEKSRLLSDRFSAERPKGSFSTLEIQRTEQGDSAMYLCASNNLVGQGSDTQYFGPGTRLTVL.